The table lists the clone carrying this TCR beta chain with many counts. The data were taken from a study of T cells in Graves' hyperthyroidism and ophthalmopathy. Looked up from germline, CDR1 is MDHEN and CDR2 is SYDVKM. V lost 3 bases and J 0 bases, leaving 11 bases between the germline ends. The CDR3 loop spans 15 amino acids. Amplification yielded TCR beta CDR3 regions, with RNA transcripts as the source. TCR CDR3 regions were first amplified by RT-PCR with HTBI primers. TCRdb re-analysed the multiplex PCR reads in MiXCR, keeping a single row per CDR3 protein. The data contain about 340,000 distinct CDR3 sequences, 21% of them singletons.

The sample was blood. J is TRBJ1-1 and V is TRBV28; D not resolved. The sequence derives from a woman aged 50 to 60 with Graves' hyperthyroidism. Here the CDR3 reads CASSLPSPMNTEAFF. The CDR3 DNA follows: TGTGCCAGCAGTTTGCCGTCTCCCATGAACACTGAAGCTTTCTTT.